A single sample is the source of the 32 T cell receptor beta chains below, sequenced in a study of cytomegalovirus exposure and HLA in healthy donors. Sequencing used immunoSEQ multiplex PCR; TCRdb keeps in-frame clones, though not all of them. The data show about 330,000 clones, around 90% seen once. The sequenced sample was PBMCs. Receptors originate from a woman aged 25 to 45 in good health and CMV-seropositive.

This clone was found many times. DNA for the CDR3: TGTGCCAGCAGTTCCGGGGGAGGGGGCCTCTACGAGCAGTACTTC. As protein: CASSSGGGGLYEQYF. The V call is TRBV27, the J call TRBJ2-7; either TRBD1 or TRBD2 may fit D (7 bases each). This CDR3 region has 15 residues. Germline CDR1 is MNHEY and CDR2 is SMNVEV (reference sequence). Trimming took 4 bases from V and 3 from J, leaving 16 bases between them.

The rearrangement uses TRBV29-1 and TRBJ2-3; TRBD2 aligns across 10 bases. CDR3 length: 15 residues. Germline CDR1 SQVTM, CDR2 ANQGSEA. V trimming: 5 bases; J trimming: 6 bases; junction bases outside the gene matches: 11. CDR3 amino acids: CSVQIPSGSGDTQYF. CDR3 in DNA: TGCAGCGTTCAAATTCCTAGCGGGAGTGGCGATACGCAGTATTTT.

A few counts support this clone. The V gene is TRBV7-3, the J gene TRBJ1-2, with 11 positions matching TRBD1. The germline V gene has CDR1 SGHTA and CDR2 FQGTGA. The length of the CDR3 is 14 residues. The trim removed 3 bases at V and 3 bases at J, leaving 0 bases unmatched. The CDR3 protein is CASSLGQGDYGYTF. DNA of the CDR3: TGTGCCAGCAGCTTGGGACAGGGGGACTATGGCTACACCTTC.

The chain joins TRBV5-6 to TRBJ1-6; D uncertain. The CDR3 is made up of 14 amino acids. Germline V lookup: CDR1 SGHDT, CDR2 YYEEEE. V dropped 3 bases and J dropped 9 bases, with 13 bases sitting between them. CDR3 bases: TGTGCCAGCAGCTCAACCACCCCCGGTTCACCCCTCCACTTT. Protein: CASSSTTPGSPLHF. The variable domain in full, completed from reference TRBV5-6 and TRBJ1-6, reads DAGVTQSPTHLIKTRGQQVTLRCSPKSGHDTVSWYQQALGQGPQFIFQYYEEEERQRGNFPDRFSGHQFPNYSSELNVNALLLGDSALYLCASSSTTPGSPLHFGNGTRLTVT.

The V gene is TRBV5-1, the J gene TRBJ1-1; 9 bases fit TRBD1. V trimming: 0 bases; J trimming: 5 bases; junction bases outside the gene matches: 8. CDR3 size: 16 residues. Germline V gene lookup returns CDR1 SGHRS and CDR2 YFSETQ. CDR3: CASSLADYRGRTEAFF. CDR3 bases: TGCGCCAGCAGCTTGGCGGATTACAGGGGGCGGACTGAAGCTTTCTTT. Full variable domain (missing parts from reference TRBV5-1 and TRBJ1-1): KAGVTQTPRYLIKTRGQQVTLSCSPISGHRSVSWYQQTPGQGLQFLFEYFSETQRNKGNFPGRFSGRQFSNSRSEMNVSTLELGDSALYLCASSLADYRGRTEAFFGQGTRLTVV.

The chain couples TRBV6-5 to TRBJ1-4, with D perhaps TRBD1 (5 bases). The germline CDR1 and CDR2 sequences are MNHEY and SVGAGI. V was trimmed by 2 bases and J by 8 bases, leaving 15 bases between them. The CDR3 consists of 15 residues. The CDR3 is CASSYVGQGGEKLFF. CDR3 coding DNA: TGTGCCAGCAGTTACGTCGGCCAGGGCGGAGAAAAACTGTTTTTT.

The V gene is TRBV30, the J gene TRBJ1-3, with D maybe TRBD1 (6 bases). The germline V gene encodes CDR1 GTSNPN and CDR2 SVGIG (reference sequence). V lost 3 bases to trimming and J lost 2 bases, with 11 bases between them. The CDR3 is 14 residues long. Here the CDR3 reads CAWSEGGTGNTIYF. For the CDR3, the DNA is TGTGCCTGGAGCGAGGGGGGGACTGGAAACACCATATATTTT.

The chain combines TRBV19 with TRBJ2-7; 11 bases fit TRBD2. Trimming took 2 bases from V and 3 from J; bases not matched to a gene: 18. This CDR3 has 20 amino acids. The germline CDR1 and CDR2 sequences are LNHDA and SQIVND (reference sequence). The CDR3 bases are TGTGCCAGTAGTATACGGGGCCATAGCGGGAGGGCCATCTCTGGCTACGAGCAGTACTTC. Translated, it gives CASSIRGHSGRAISGYEQYF.

The chain couples TRBV11-2 to TRBJ2-5; D may be TRBD2 (5 bases). There are 14 residues in the CDR3. The ends were cut back, 6 bases at V and 2 bases at J, with 13 bases in the middle. CDR1 SGHAT and CDR2 FQNNGV come from the germline V gene. The CDR3 spells CASSPGLPQETQYF. CDR3 bases: TGTGCCAGCAGTCCGGGATTACCTCAAGAGACCCAGTACTTC.

The rearrangement uses TRBV5-1 and TRBJ2-1; D gene uncertain. Germline assignment: CDR1 SGHRS and CDR2 YFSETQ. This CDR3 has 15 residues. V was shortened by 1 base and J by 4 bases, with 12 bases between the two germline ends. The CDR3 coding sequence is TGCGCCAGCAGCTTGCTAGGGAAGGGATACAATGAGCAGTTCTTC. It is translated as CASSLLGKGYNEQFF.

The rearrangement uses TRBV4-3 and TRBJ2-3; 8 nucleotides line up with TRBD2. The germline gives CDR1 LGHNA, CDR2 YSLEER. The CDR3 sequence is 16 residues long. With V trimmed by 0 bases and J by 5 bases, 7 bases remained unmatched. The CDR3 nucleotides are TGCGCCAGCAGCCAAGATCGCAGCGGGAGTTTAGATACGCAGTATTTT. Translating gives CASSQDRSGSLDTQYF.

The J gene is TRBJ2-5, the V gene TRBV11-3, with 9 bases that match TRBD1. The CDR3 contains 13 residues. V trimming: 6 bases; J trimming: 7 bases; junction bases outside the gene matches: 6. Looked up from germline, CDR1 is SGHNT and CDR2 is YENEEA. DNA of the CDR3: TGTGCCAGCAGTCCTGACAGGGGGTCGACCCAGTACTTC. Residues: CASSPDRGSTQYF.

CDR3 coding DNA: TGCAGCGTTAACGGGTACTACCGCCAAGAGACCCAGTACTTC. Encoded protein: CSVNGYYRQETQYF. V gene TRBV29-1 combines with J gene TRBJ2-5; D call uncertain. CDR3 length equals 14 residues. The V gene lost 5 bases and the J gene lost 1 base, with 14 bases spanning the gap. CDR1 and CDR2 from the germline V gene are SQVTM and ANQGSEA.

This clone was observed a single time. This sequence joins TRBV9 and TRBJ2-3; 11 bases align to TRBD2. Germline V gene lookup returns CDR1 SGDLS and CDR2 YYNGEE. The J segment lost 0 bases and the V segment lost 2 bases, leaving 5 bases of the junction unmatched. The CDR3 is made up of 17 amino acids. For the CDR3, the DNA is TGTGCCAGCAGCGTTATAGCGGGGGGGCGGAGCACAGATACGCAGTATTTT. It is translated as CASSVIAGGRSTDTQYF.

The V call is TRBV4-3, the J call TRBJ1-1, with TRBD1 matching over 7 bases. This CDR3 is 14 amino acids long. Germline V CDR1 and CDR2: LGHNA, YSLEER. J gave up 1 base and V 3 bases, and 2 bases lay outside the gene matches. CDR3 amino acids: CASSHGDRNTEAFF. The CDR3 DNA reads as TGCGCCAGCAGCCACGGGGACAGGAACACTGAAGCTTTCTTT.

The CDR3: CASSSTGGSQPQHF. The CDR3 DNA reads as TGTGCCAGCAGTTCCACAGGGGGAAGTCAGCCCCAGCATTTT. This chain uses TRBV27 with TRBJ1-5; 8 bases align to TRBD1. The CDR3 spans 14 residues. CDR1 is MNHEY and CDR2 is SMNVEV in the germline V gene (reference sequence). Unmatched junction bases numbered 5, after V lost 4 bases and J lost 6 bases.

This clone occurred once. The DNA for the CDR3 is TGTGCCAGCAGTATTGGGCCTTCGTACGAGCAGTACTTC. Residues: CASSIGPSYEQYF. This chain connects TRBV28 to TRBJ2-7; no definite D call. Between the trimmed V and J ends, which lost 5 bases and 4 bases, there was a span of 12 bases. The CDR3 has 13 amino acids. The germline gives CDR1 MDHEN, CDR2 SYDVKM.

V usage is TRBV4-3 and J usage is TRBJ1-2; 7 bases are a match to TRBD1. This CDR3 contains 16 residues. CDR1 LGHNA and CDR2 YSLEER come from the germline V gene. Unmatched junction bases numbered 7, after V lost 0 bases and J lost 3 bases. Here the CDR3 DNA reads TGCGCCAGCAGCCAAGAAATCAGGGGGGGCGACTATGGCTACACCTTC. The encoded protein is CASSQEIRGGDYGYTF.

The genes are TRBV4-1 and TRBJ2-1, with 8 bases identical to TRBD2. The CDR3 is made up of 15 amino acids. V was pared by 4 bases and J by 9 bases, with 11 bases of the junction left unmatched. Germline-derived CDR1 and CDR2 are MGHRA and YSYEKL. CDR3 in amino acids: CASSPGGAQLGEQFF. In nucleotides, the CDR3 is TGCGCCAGCAGCCCCGGGGGGGCCCAGCTAGGTGAGCAGTTCTTC.

The rearrangement uses TRBV5-4 and TRBJ2-7; 7 bases are a match to TRBD1. CDR3 length: 17 residues. The germline CDR1 and CDR2 sequences are SGHNT and YYREEE (reference sequence). With V trimmed by 0 bases and J by 2 bases, 11 bases remained unmatched. The CDR3 region has the DNA TGTGCCAGCAGCTTGGCCAAGGGGTCAGGGGGAGCCTACGAGCAGTACTTC. Its translation is CASSLAKGSGGAYEQYF.

The J gene is TRBJ2-1, the V gene TRBV27, with D unresolved. This CDR3 is built from 14 residues. The germline gives CDR1 MNHEY, CDR2 SMNVEV (reference sequence). The ends were cut back, 5 bases at V and 2 bases at J, with 10 bases in the middle. This chain's CDR3 is CASSRAETYNEQFF. DNA of the CDR3: TGTGCCAGCAGTAGGGCGGAAACCTACAATGAGCAGTTCTTC.

The chain recombines TRBV27 with TRBJ2-3; TRBD1 agrees at 10 bases. The junction had 6 bases not matched to a gene; V was cut back by 5 bases and J by 1 base. The germline V gene has CDR1 MNHEY and CDR2 SMNVEV (reference sequence). The CDR3 covers 16 residues. The CDR3 nucleotides read TGTGCCAGCAGTCCGGGGACAGGGGCCCGCACAGATACGCAGTATTTT. It encodes CASSPGTGARTDTQYF.

The gene calls are TRBV28 and TRBJ2-7, with a tentative D call TRBD1 (6 bases). The CDR3 extends over 12 amino acids. Trimming pared 3 bases from V and 6 bases from J, leaving 9 bases between. The germline V gene encodes CDR1 MDHEN and CDR2 SYDVKM. The DNA for the CDR3 is TGTGCCAGCAGTTTTTTCAGGGGCGAGCAGTACTTC. This codes for CASSFFRGEQYF.

V and J are TRBV6-1 and TRBJ2-1; weak D call: TRBD1 (8 bases). The V gene's germline CDR1 is MNHNS and CDR2 SASEGT. V dropped 2 bases and J dropped 4 bases, with 12 bases sitting between them. This CDR3 has 15 residues. The CDR3 DNA follows: TGTGCCAGCAGTGAAACAGGGGGAGGGTACAATGAGCAGTTCTTC. It specifies CASSETGGGYNEQFF.

V usage is TRBV11-2 and J usage is TRBJ2-1, with unresolved D. The CDR3 has 11 amino acids. Per germline, CDR1 SGHAT and CDR2 FQNNGV. The V and J ends lost 5 bases and 7 bases respectively, with 6 bases between them. The CDR3 region has the DNA TGTGCCAGCAGCCCCTTTAATGAGCAGTTCTTC. Its translation is CASSPFNEQFF.

The rearrangement links TRBV28 to TRBJ1-5, with a tentative D call TRBD1 (6 bases). Deletions cut 3 bases from V and 0 bases from J, with 9 bases between. The CDR3 is 15 residues long. CDR1 is MDHEN and CDR2 is SYDVKM in the germline V gene. CDR3 in amino acids: CASSFNRASNQPQHF. CDR3 DNA sequence: TGTGCCAGCAGTTTCAACAGGGCTAGCAATCAGCCCCAGCATTTT.

This chain joins TRBV7-2 and TRBJ1-1; possibly TRBD1 for D (5 bases). Trimming took off 5 bases at V and 1 base at J, with 11 bases between the two ends. CDR3 length: 14 amino acids. Germline CDR1 and CDR2: SGHTA and FQGNSA. As DNA, the CDR3 is TGTGCCAGCAGCGCCCAAACAGGGAACACTGAAGCTTTCTTT. It codes for CASSAQTGNTEAFF.

The V call is TRBV15, the J call TRBJ1-2; tentative D call: TRBD1 (5 bases). V was shortened by 0 bases and J by 5 bases, with 19 bases between the two germline ends. In germline, CDR1 is LNHNV, CDR2 YYDKDF (reference sequence). There are 17 residues in the CDR3. Written as DNA, the CDR3 is TGTGCCACCAGCAGAGATCGGGGCAGTCCACCTTTATATGGCTACACCTTC. Translated, it gives CATSRDRGSPPLYGYTF.

The V call is TRBV18, the J call TRBJ2-1, with a tentative D call TRBD2 (5 bases). Germline V gene lookup returns CDR1 KGHSH and CDR2 LQKENI. The CDR3 runs 14 residues. Deletions cut 4 bases from V and 0 bases from J, with 7 bases between. Here the CDR3 reads CASSLDSSYNEQFF. The CDR3 DNA follows: TGTGCCAGCTCACTGGACTCCTCCTACAATGAGCAGTTCTTC.

Comment on this clone: Other DNA variants within this sample encode the same CDR3. The gene calls are TRBV27 and TRBJ2-5; D is unclear. With 3 bases removed from V and 7 bases from J, the gap between germline ends came to 12 bases. Germline V lookup: CDR1 MNHEY, CDR2 SMNVEV (reference sequence). The CDR3 runs 13 residues. The CDR3 region is CASSFRELGTQYF. CDR3 nucleotides: TGTGCCAGCAGTTTTAGGGAATTGGGGACCCAGTACTTC.

V usage is TRBV27 and J usage is TRBJ1-1; D is unclear. Germline CDR1 reads MNHEY; CDR2 reads SMNVEV (reference sequence). The CDR3 runs to 14 residues. Between the trimmed V and J ends, which lost 5 bases and 1 base, there was a span of 11 bases. In nucleotides, the CDR3 is TGTGCCAGCAGTGTATTGCGGGGGAACACTGAAGCTTTCTTT. It specifies CASSVLRGNTEAFF.

This clone was detected only a few times. The chain recombines TRBV10-3 with TRBJ2-1, with 7 bases aligning to TRBD1. V dropped 7 bases and J dropped 4; count of bases not matched to a gene: 7. CDR3 length: 14 amino acids. Per germline, CDR1 ENHRY and CDR2 SYGVKD. CDR3 sequence (DNA): TGTGCCATCATGCAGGGGGACCTATACAATGAGCAGTTCTTC. Its protein is CAIMQGDLYNEQFF.